These 3 T cell receptor beta chains originate from one sample sequenced in a study of early T cells in non-severe SARS-CoV-2 infection (dated by TCRdb to about 2021). The library came from 5' RACE. The sequencer was a NextSeq 500. TCRdb redid the processing of the public reads, applying fastp at Q25 and MiXCR, and retained in-frame beta chains. Entries are consolidated by CDR3 protein sequence, retaining the most common genes and DNA. The table for this sample lists tens of thousands of distinct CDR3 sequences; roughly 10% of them were counted only once. Of the sample, 4.5% is held by the ten largest clones. Sample: whole blood. These receptors all stem from an adult who was a healthcare worker with PCR-confirmed SARS-CoV-2 infection or an uninfected control (not recorded which).

The sample holds many counts of this clonotype. The chain has TRBV29-1 and TRBJ1-2; no reliable D call. This CDR3 is built from 11 residues. Germline values: CDR1 SQVTM, CDR2 ANQGSEA. V shed 2 bases and J shed 5 bases, with 6 bases lying between them. The CDR3 bases are TGCAGCGTTGAACGCGGTTATGGCTACACCTTC. Translation: CSVERGYGYTF.

Ten or more counts support this clonotype. The V call is TRBV5-5, the J call TRBJ2-2; no firm D call. Trimming stripped 0 bases from V and 4 bases from J, with 10 bases between. Germline CDR1 is SGHKS and CDR2 is YYEKEE (reference sequence). This CDR3 is 15 amino acids long. DNA for the CDR3: TGTGCCAGCAGCTTGGGCCCAGGTGGCACCGGGGAGCTGTTTTTT. Protein sequence: CASSLGPGGTGELFF.

This clonotype was counted at least ten times. V gene TRBV18 combines with J gene TRBJ1-2; D not certain. From germline, CDR1 is KGHSH and CDR2 LQKENI. Trimming took 2 bases from V and 8 from J, leaving 15 bases between them. The CDR3 length is 14 residues. CDR3 nucleotide sequence: TGTGCCAGCTCACCAGGTTACCAGTTCGAGGGCTACACCTTC. Protein sequence: CASSPGYQFEGYTF.